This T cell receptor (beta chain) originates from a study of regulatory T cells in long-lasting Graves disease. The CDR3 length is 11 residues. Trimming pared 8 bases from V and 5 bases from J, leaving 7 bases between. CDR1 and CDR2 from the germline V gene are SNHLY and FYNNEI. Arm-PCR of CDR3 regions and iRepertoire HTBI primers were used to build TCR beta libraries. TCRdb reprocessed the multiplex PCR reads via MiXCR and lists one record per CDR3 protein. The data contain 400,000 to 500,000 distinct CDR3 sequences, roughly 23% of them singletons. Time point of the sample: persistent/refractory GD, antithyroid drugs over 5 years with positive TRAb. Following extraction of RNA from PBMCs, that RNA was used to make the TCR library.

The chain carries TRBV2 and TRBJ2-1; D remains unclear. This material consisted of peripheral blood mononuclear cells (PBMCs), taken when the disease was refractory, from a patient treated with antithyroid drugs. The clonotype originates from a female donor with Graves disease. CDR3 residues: CASPGNNEQFF. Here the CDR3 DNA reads TGTGCCAGCCCAGGTAACAATGAGCAGTTCTTC.